Following are 15 T cell receptor beta chains from one sample sequenced in a study of Tregs in tolerant kidney transplant recipients. These receptors' targets are unknown. The method was immunoSEQ multiplex PCR; TCRdb's version includes in-frame clones alone and lacks a portion of them. This sample has 30,000 or so clones, with about 79% found just once. Sequences were obtained from Tregs from blood cultured with allogeneic cells. The receptors derive from a human donor in good health.

Only one count was recorded for this clone. The chain joins TRBV7-9 to TRBJ1-1, with D maybe TRBD1 (5 bases). This CDR3 comprises 14 residues. Trimming left V 8 bases short and J 6 bases short, with 19 bases between. Germline-derived CDR1 and CDR2 are SEHNR and FQNEAQ (reference sequence). The CDR3 loop reads CASGLGGVSAEAFF. DNA for the CDR3: TGTGCCAGCGGACTCGGGGGGGTTTCAGCTGAAGCTTTCTTT.

The chain links TRBV18 to TRBJ2-4; no reliable D call. Trimming took off 2 bases at V and 3 bases at J, with 5 bases between the two ends. This CDR3 region has 13 residues. Germline V lookup: CDR1 KGHSH, CDR2 LQKENI. CDR3 residues: CASSPGDKNIQYF. In DNA, the CDR3 is TGTGCCAGCTCACCAGGGGACAAAAACATTCAGTACTTC.

The V and J genes are TRBV7-2 and TRBJ2-5; TRBD1 is a possible D gene (6 bases). Trimming left V 4 bases short and J 2 bases short, with 14 bases between. Germline lookup yields CDR1 SGHTA and CDR2 FQGNSA. The CDR3 extends over 15 amino acids. CDR3 region: CASSSTGLIQETQYF. The CDR3 nucleotides are TGTGCCAGCAGCTCGACAGGACTCATTCAAGAGACCCAGTACTTC. Combining the CDR3 with reference TRBV7-2 and TRBJ2-5 gives the whole variable domain GAGVSQSPSNKVTEKGKDVELRCDPISGHTALYWYRQSLGQGLEFLIYFQGNSAPDKSGLPSDRFSAERTGGSVSTLTIQRTQQEDSAVYLCASSSTGLIQETQYFGPGTRLLVL.

This chain links TRBV7-9 with TRBJ2-3; D unclear. Trimming pared 3 bases from V and 2 bases from J, leaving 0 bases between. The germline gives CDR1 SEHNR, CDR2 FQNEAQ (reference sequence). This CDR3 has 11 residues. In nucleotides, the CDR3 is TGTGCCAGCAGCTTCACAGATACGCAGTATTTT. Encoded protein: CASSFTDTQYF. Filled out from reference TRBV7-9 and TRBJ2-3, the complete variable domain reads DTGVSQNPRHKITKRGQNVTFRCDPISEHNRLYWYRQTLGQGPEFLTYFQNEAQLEKSRLLSDRFSAERPKGSFSTLEIQRTEQGDSAMYLCASSFTDTQYFGPGTRLTVL.

The J gene is TRBJ2-7, the V gene TRBV6-9, with D hard to call. From germline, CDR1 is MNHGY and CDR2 SVAAGI. V shed 3 bases and J shed 6 bases, with 6 bases lying between them. This CDR3 has 11 amino acids. In nucleotides, the CDR3 is TGTGCCAGCAGTTACTTAGGCGAGCAGTACTTC. It codes for CASSYLGEQYF.

In this sample, this clone turned up once. This rearrangement joins TRBV11-3 to TRBJ2-2; tentative D call: TRBD2 (6 bases). Trimming removed 5 bases from V and 7 bases from J, with 11 bases in between. This CDR3 spans 13 amino acids. CDR1 and CDR2 from the germline V gene are SGHNT and YENEEA. The CDR3 protein is CASSPGTLGELFF. CDR3 DNA: TGTGCCAGCAGCCCTGGGACTCTCGGGGAGCTGTTTTTT.

This chain joins TRBV5-1 and TRBJ2-7; TRBD1 agrees at 9 bases. The CDR3 is made up of 15 amino acids. Germline CDR1 and CDR2: SGHRS and YFSETQ. Trimming took 5 bases from V and 2 from J; bases not matched to a gene: 8. CDR3 nucleotide sequence: TGCGCCAGCAGTCGAGATCACAGGGGGCCCTACGAGCAGTACTTC. Its protein is CASSRDHRGPYEQYF.

As concerns this clone: The germline gene is not matched at one end of the junction; a read error may be the cause. The V call is TRBV5-8, the J call TRBJ1-2; no clear D gene. The germline V gene encodes CDR1 SGHTS and CDR2 YDEGEE. CDR3 length equals 13 residues. CDR3 in amino acids: CASSLDPAGPSIF. As DNA, the CDR3 is TGTGCCAGCAGCTTGGATCCAGCAGGTCCCAGCATTTTC.

The chain carries TRBV28 and TRBJ2-3, with D hard to call. Germline assignment: CDR1 MDHEN and CDR2 SYDVKM. The CDR3 length is 13 residues. The V and J ends lost 8 bases and 3 bases respectively, with 12 bases between them. CDR3 bases: TGTGCCAGCTTTAAGGGTGGGACAGATACGCAGTATTTT. This gives the protein CASFKGGTDTQYF.

The rearrangement joins TRBV29-1 to TRBJ2-7; D call uncertain. Germline V lookup: CDR1 SQVTM, CDR2 ANQGSEA. Trimming left V 4 bases short and J 0 bases short, with 7 bases between. The CDR3 is 12 residues long. The CDR3 DNA follows: TGCAGCGTTGGACTTAGCTCCTACGAGCAGTACTTC. Translated, it gives CSVGLSSYEQYF.

The chain combines TRBV19 with TRBJ2-7, with 8 bases fitting TRBD2. The CDR3 is 15 amino acids. Germline V gene sequence: CDR1 LNHDA, CDR2 SQIVND (reference sequence). The trim removed 2 bases at V and 5 bases at J, leaving 8 bases unmatched. Here the CDR3 reads CASSIIGGLGNEQYF. CDR3 DNA sequence: TGTGCCAGTAGTATAATAGGGGGACTAGGGAACGAGCAGTACTTC. The variable domain in full, completed from reference TRBV19 and TRBJ2-7, reads DGGITQSPKYLFRKEGQNVTLSCEQNLNHDAMYWYRQDPGQGLRLIYYSQIVNDFQKGDIAEGYSVSREKKESFPLTVTSAQKNPTAFYLCASSIIGGLGNEQYFGPGTRLTVT.

This clone was counted only a few times. The chain is built from TRBV7-9 and TRBJ1-6; no firm D call. CDR1 is SEHNR, CDR2 FQNEAQ, per germline (reference sequence). The CDR3 extends over 13 amino acids. V was cut by 2 bases and J by 10 bases, with 9 bases left in between. CDR3 amino acids: CASSLQGNSPLHF. In DNA, the CDR3 is TGTGCCAGCAGCTTACAAGGGAACTCACCCCTCCACTTT.

V gene TRBV4-3 combines with J gene TRBJ1-2, with D possibly TRBD1 on 5 matching bases. V lost 0 bases, J lost 4 bases, and 6 bases lay in between. CDR1 is LGHNA, CDR2 YSLEER, per germline. The CDR3 has 13 amino acids. DNA for the CDR3: TGCGCCAGCAGCCAAGAGACAGCCTATGGCTACACCTTC. It specifies CASSQETAYGYTF.

This chain connects TRBV21-1 to TRBJ2-5; the listed D gene, TRBD2, was not tested against the DNA. TRBV21-1 is a recognized pseudogene. This CDR3 has 14 amino acids. The DNA for the CDR3 is TGTGCCAGCAGCAAAGCTACTAGCCAAGAGACCCAGTACTTC. Its protein is CASSKATSQETQYF.

This clone showed up just a few times. The chain combines TRBV4-1 with TRBJ2-2; TRBD2 matches at 9 bases. This CDR3 has 17 residues. Germline CDR1 is MGHRA and CDR2 is YSYEKL. V lost 3 bases and J lost 3; bases outside the gene matches: 8. CDR3 protein: CASSQGFSGRDTGELFF. CDR3 in DNA: TGCGCCAGCAGCCAGGGCTTTAGCGGGAGAGACACCGGGGAGCTGTTTTTT.